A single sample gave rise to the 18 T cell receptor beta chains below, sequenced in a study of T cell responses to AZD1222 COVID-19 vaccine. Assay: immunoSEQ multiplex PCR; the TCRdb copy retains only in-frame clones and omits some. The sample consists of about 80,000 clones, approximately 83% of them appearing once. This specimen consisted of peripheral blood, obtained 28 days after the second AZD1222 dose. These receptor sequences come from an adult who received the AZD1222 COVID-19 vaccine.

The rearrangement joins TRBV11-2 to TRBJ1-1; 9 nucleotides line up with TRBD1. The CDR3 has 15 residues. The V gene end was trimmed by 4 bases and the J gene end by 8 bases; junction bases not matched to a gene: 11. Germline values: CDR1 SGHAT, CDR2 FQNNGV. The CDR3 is CASSSPRDRVSEAFF. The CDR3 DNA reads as TGTGCCAGCAGCTCACCCCGGGACAGGGTATCCGAAGCTTTCTTT.

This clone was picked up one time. The CDR3 loop is CASSPAGQGTSSGNTIYF. The CDR3 DNA sequence: TGTGCCAGTAGTCCCGCCGGACAAGGAACGAGCTCTGGAAACACCATATATTTT. J is TRBJ1-3 and V is TRBV19, with TRBD1 as a possible D gene (5 bases). The germline V gene encodes CDR1 LNHDA and CDR2 SQIVND (reference sequence). The germline V and J ends were trimmed by 5 bases and 0 bases, with 20 bases remaining between them. The CDR3 sequence is 18 residues long.

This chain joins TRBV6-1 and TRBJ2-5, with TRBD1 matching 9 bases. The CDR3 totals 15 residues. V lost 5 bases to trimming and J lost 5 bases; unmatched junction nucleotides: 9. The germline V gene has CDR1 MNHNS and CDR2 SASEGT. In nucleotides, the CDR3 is TGTGCCAGCAGTACGAGGACAGGGGCGGGGGAGACCCAGTACTTC. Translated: CASSTRTGAGETQYF.

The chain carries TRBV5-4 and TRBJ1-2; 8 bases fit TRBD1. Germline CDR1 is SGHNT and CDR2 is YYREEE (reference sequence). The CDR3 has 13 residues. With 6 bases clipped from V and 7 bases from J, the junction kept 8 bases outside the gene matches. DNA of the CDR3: TGTGCCAGCACCCTCCCAGGGGGCGGTGGCTACACCTTC. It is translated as CASTLPGGGGYTF.

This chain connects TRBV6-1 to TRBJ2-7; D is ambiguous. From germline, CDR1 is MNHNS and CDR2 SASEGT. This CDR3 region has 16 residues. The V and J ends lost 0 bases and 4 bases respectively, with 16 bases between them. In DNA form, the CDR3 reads TGTGCCAGCAGTGAAGCGCTTCCGGCTTCCGCATACGAGCAGTACTTC. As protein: CASSEALPASAYEQYF.

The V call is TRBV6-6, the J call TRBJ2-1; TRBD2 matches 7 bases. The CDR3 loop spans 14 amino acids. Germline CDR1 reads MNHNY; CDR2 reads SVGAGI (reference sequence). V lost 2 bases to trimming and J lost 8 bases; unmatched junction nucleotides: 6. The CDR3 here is CASSYGGGRDEQFF. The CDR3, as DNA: TGTGCCAGCAGTTACGGGGGAGGGCGGGATGAGCAGTTCTTC.

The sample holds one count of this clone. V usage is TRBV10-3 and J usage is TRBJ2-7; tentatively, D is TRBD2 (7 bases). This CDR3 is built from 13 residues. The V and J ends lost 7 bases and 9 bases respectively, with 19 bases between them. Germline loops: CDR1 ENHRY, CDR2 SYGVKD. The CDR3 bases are TGTGCCATCACTCCACCCGAGGGGGGGCGGCAGTACTTC. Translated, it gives CAITPPEGGRQYF.

CDR3 sequence reads: CASSQENTIYF. In DNA, the CDR3 is TGCGCCAGCAGCCAAGAAAACACCATATATTTT. V gene TRBV4-1 combines with J gene TRBJ1-3; D gene uncertain. There are 11 residues in the CDR3. From germline, CDR1 is MGHRA and CDR2 YSYEKL. The V gene lost 0 bases and the J gene lost 6 bases, with 0 bases spanning the gap.

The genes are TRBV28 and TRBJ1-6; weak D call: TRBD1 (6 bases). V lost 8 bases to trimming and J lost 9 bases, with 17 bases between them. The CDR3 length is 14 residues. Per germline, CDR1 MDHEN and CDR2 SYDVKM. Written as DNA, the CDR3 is TGTGCCAGCCATTCCCAGGGGAAGAGTTCACCCCTCCACTTT. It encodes CASHSQGKSSPLHF.

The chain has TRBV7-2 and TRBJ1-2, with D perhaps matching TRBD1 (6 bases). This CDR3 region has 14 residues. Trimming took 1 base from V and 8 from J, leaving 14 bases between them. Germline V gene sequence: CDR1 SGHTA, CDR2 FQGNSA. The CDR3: CASSLDGGLRGYTF. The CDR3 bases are TGTGCCAGCAGCTTAGACGGGGGGCTTCGGGGCTACACCTTC.

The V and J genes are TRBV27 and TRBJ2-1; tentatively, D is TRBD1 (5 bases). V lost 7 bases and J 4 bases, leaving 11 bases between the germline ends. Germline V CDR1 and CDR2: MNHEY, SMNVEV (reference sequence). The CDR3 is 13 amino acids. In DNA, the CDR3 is TGTGCCAGCACGAACAGGCCGTACAATGAGCAGTTCTTC. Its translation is CASTNRPYNEQFF.

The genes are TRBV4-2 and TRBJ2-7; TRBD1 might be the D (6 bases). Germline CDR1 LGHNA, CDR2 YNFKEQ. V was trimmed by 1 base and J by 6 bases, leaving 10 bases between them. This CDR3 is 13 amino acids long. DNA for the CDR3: TGTGCCAGCAGCCAAGCTCTCAGGGGCGAGCAGTACTTC. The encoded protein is CASSQALRGEQYF.

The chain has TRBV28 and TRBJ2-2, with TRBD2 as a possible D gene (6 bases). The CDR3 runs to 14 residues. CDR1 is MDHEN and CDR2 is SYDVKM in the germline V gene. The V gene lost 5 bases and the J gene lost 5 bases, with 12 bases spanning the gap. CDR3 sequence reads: CASSPGDRTGELFF. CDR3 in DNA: TGTGCCAGCAGTCCGGGGGATAGGACCGGGGAGCTGTTTTTT.

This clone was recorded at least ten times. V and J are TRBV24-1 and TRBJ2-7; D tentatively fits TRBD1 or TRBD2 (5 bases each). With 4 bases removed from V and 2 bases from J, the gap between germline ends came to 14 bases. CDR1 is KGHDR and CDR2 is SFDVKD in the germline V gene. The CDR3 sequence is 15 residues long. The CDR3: CATSDLARGPYEQYF. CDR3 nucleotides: TGTGCCACCAGTGACTTGGCAAGGGGACCCTACGAGCAGTACTTC.

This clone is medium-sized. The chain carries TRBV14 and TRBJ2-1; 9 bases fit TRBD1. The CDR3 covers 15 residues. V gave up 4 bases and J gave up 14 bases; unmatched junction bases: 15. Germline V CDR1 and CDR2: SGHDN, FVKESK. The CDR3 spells CASSRHRGRPTQEFF. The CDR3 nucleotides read TGTGCCAGCAGCCGTCACAGGGGGCGTCCTACACAGGAGTTCTTC. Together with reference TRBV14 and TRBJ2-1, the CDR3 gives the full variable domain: EAGVTQFPSHSVIEKGQTVTLRCDPISGHDNLYWYRRVMGKEIKFLLHFVKESKQDESGMPNNRFLAERTGGTYSTLKVQPAELEDSGVYFCASSRHRGRPTQEFFGPGTRLTVL.

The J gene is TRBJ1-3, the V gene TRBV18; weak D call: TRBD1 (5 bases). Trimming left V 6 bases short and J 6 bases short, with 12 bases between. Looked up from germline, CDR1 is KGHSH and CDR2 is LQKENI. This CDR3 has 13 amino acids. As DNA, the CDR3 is TGTGCCAGCTCGCCAGAGGGGCTAAACACCATATATTTT. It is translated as CASSPEGLNTIYF.

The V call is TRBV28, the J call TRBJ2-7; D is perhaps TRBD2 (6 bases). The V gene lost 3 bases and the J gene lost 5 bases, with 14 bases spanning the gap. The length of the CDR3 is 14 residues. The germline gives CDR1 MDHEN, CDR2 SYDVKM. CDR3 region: CASSFGGWRHEQYF. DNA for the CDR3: TGTGCCAGCAGTTTTGGGGGGTGGAGGCACGAGCAGTACTTC.

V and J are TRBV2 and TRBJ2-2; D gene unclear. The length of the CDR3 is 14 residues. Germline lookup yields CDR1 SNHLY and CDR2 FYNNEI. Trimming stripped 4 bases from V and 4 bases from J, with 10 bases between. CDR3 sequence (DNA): TGTGCCAGCAGTGGGGCCTTGGGCACCGGGGAGCTGTTTTTT. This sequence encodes CASSGALGTGELFF.